This T cell receptor beta chain is drawn from a study of blood T cell repertoires in COVID-19. Study context: COVID-19 samples from acute and convalescent phases originated in the United States, Italy and Spain.

The J segment lost 6 bases and the V segment lost 2 bases, leaving 4 bases of the junction unmatched. CDR1 and CDR2 (germline): SGHAT, FQNNGV. CDR3 length equals 15 residues. Original data processing: By means of reference gene primer amplification, nucleated cell counts were estimated. Using immunoSEQ multiplex PCR, the repertoire was profiled, and TCRdb retains in-frame clones only, with some absent. From that table come the V and J calls and clone size; the DNA was used to work out D and trimming. This sample has approximately 50,000 clones, with 65% to 85% found just once. The chain joins TRBV11-2 to TRBJ2-7; TRBD2 matches at 13 bases. Sequencing input: peripheral blood. The source of this sequence is a man between 65 and 80 years old with active or convalescent COVID-19. CDR3 protein: CASSLRLAGGVEQYF. The CDR3 bases are TGTGCCAGCAGCTTACGACTAGCGGGGGGAGTCGAGCAGTACTTC.